This TCR beta chain is from a study of T cells after posttransplantation cyclophosphamide. The study's findings and limits: Recipient CMV seropositivity and CMV reactivation strongly tracked TRB clonality. Skin or GI-infiltrating T cells shared few TRB sequences with blood. Donor-recipient repertoire similarity was low at 1-2 months, rising over year one.

Points on this clone: The antigen is not known.

Produced via immunoSEQ multiplex PCR; TCRdb's table is partial and in-frame only. The data show roughly 17,000 clones, 70% to 90% seen once. The CDR3 has 14 residues. Losses at the gene ends were 8 bases for V and 2 bases for J; bases not matched to a gene: 7. The germline V gene encodes CDR1 SNHLY and CDR2 FYNNEI. The sequenced sample consisted of memory CD4+ T cells sorted from blood. V and J are TRBV2 and TRBJ2-3; 7 positions agree with TRBD2. This TCR derives from a man aged 30 to 45 in good health and a related stem cell transplant donor. CDR3 protein: CASVGLVATDTQYF. The CDR3 nucleotides read TGTGCCAGCGTAGGACTAGTCGCCACAGATACGCAGTATTTT. The whole variable domain, remainder taken from reference TRBV2 and TRBJ2-3, is EPEVTQTPSHQVTQMGQEVILRCVPISNHLYFYWYRQILGQKVEFLVSFYNNEISEKSEIFDDQFSVERPDGSNFTLKIRSTKLEDSAMYFCASVGLVATDTQYFGPGTRLTVL.